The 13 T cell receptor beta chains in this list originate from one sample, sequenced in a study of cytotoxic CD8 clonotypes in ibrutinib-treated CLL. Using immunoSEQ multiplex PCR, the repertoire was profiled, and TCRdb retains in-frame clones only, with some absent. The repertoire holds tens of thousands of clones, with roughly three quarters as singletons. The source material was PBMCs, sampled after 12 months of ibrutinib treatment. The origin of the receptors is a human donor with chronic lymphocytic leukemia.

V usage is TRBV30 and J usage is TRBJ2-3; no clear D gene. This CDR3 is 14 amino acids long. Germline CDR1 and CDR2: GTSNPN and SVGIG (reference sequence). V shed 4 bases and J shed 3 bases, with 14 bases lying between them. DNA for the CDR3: TGTGCCTGGACCCGGGCCCAACATACAGATACGCAGTATTTT. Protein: CAWTRAQHTDTQYF.

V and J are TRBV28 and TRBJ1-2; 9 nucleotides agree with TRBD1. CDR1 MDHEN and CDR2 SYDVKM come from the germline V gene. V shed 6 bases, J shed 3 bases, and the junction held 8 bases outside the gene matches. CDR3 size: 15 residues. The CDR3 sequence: CASSPAGQGYYGYTF. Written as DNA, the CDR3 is TGTGCCAGCAGCCCCGCGGGACAGGGCTACTATGGCTACACCTTC.

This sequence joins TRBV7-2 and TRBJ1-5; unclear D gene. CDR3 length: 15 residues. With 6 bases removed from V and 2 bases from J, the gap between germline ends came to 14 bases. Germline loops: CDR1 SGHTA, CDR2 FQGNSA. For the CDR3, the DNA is TGTGCCAGCAGTGTGGCAGCCCCGGGCAATCAGCCCCAGCATTTT. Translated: CASSVAAPGNQPQHF.

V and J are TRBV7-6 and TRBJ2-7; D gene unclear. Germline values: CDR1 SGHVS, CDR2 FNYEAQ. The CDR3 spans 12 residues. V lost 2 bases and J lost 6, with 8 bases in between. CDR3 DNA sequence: TGTGCCAGCAGCTTATCTGTTGGCGAGCAGTACTTC. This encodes CASSLSVGEQYF.

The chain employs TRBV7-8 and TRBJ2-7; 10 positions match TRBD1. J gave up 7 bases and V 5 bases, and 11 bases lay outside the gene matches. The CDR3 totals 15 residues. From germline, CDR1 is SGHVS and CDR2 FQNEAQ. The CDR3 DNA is TGTGCCAGCAGCCCTGGGGGACAGGGGCTGGGGGAGCAGTACTTC. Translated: CASSPGGQGLGEQYF.

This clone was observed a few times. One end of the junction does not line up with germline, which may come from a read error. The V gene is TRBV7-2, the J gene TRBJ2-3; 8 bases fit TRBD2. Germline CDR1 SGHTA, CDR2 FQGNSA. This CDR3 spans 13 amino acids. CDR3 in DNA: TGTGCCAGCAGCACCCCCGGTCGGCGGGGGGTCAATTTT. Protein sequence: CASSTPGRRGVNF.

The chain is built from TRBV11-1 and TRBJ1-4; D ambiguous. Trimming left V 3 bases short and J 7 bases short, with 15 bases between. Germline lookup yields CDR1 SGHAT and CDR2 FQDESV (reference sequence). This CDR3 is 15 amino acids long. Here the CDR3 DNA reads TGTGCCAGCAGCTTCGGTCCCGGCCCGGGTGAAAAACTGTTTTTT. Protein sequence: CASSFGPGPGEKLFF.

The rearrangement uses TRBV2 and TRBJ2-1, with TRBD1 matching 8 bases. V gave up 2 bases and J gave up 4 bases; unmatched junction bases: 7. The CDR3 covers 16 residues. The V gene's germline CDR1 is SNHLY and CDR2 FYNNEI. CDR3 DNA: TGTGCCAGCAGTGAACAGGGACAGGCGATTTACAATGAGCAGTTCTTC. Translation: CASSEQGQAIYNEQFF.

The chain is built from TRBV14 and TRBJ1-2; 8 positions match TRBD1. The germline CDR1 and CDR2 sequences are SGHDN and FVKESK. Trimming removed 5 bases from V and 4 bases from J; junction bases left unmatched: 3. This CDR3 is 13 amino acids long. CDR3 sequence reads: CASSETGGYGYTF. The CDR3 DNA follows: TGTGCCAGCAGCGAAACAGGGGGCTATGGCTACACCTTC.

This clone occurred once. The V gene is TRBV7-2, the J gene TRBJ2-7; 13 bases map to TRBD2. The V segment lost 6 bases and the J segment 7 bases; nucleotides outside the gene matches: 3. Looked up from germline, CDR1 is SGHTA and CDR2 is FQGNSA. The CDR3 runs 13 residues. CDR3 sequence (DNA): TGTGCCAGCAGGAAGGGACTAGCGGGGGAGCAGTACTTC. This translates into CASRKGLAGEQYF.

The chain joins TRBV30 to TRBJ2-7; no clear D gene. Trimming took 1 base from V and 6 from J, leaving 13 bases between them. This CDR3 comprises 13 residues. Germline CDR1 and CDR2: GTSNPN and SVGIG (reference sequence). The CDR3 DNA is TGTGCCTGGAGTGCCCCCTGGAAGGGCGAGCAGTACTTC. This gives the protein CAWSAPWKGEQYF.

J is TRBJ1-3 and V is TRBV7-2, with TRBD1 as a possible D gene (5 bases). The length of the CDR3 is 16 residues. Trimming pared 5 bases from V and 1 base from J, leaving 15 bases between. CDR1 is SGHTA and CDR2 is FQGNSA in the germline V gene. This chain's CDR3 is CASSPHMGLSGNTIYF. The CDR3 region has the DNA TGTGCCAGCAGCCCACACATGGGGCTGTCTGGAAACACCATATATTTT.

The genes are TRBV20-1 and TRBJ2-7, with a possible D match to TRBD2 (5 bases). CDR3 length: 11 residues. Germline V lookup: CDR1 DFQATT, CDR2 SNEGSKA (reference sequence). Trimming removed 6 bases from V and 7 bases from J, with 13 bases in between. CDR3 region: CSAPGVGEQYF. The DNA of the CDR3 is TGCAGTGCCCCCGGGGTGGGGGAGCAGTACTTC.